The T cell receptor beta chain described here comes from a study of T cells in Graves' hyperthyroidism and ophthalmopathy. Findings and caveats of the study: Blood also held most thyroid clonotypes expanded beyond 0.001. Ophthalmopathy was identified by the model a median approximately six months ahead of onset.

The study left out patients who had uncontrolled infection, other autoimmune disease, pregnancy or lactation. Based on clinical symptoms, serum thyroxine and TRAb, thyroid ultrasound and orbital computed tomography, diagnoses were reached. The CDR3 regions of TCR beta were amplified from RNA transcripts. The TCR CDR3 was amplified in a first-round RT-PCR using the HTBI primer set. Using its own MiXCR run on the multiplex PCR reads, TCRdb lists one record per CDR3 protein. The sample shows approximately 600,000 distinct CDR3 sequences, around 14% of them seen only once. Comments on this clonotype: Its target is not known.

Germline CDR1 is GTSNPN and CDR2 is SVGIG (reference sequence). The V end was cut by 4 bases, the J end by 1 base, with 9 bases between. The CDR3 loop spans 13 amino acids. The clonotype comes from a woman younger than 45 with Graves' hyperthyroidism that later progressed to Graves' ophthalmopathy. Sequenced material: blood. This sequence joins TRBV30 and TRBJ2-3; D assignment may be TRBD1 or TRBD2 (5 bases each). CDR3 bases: TGTGCCTGGATGAGGGGCGGCACAGATACGCAGTATTTT. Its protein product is CAWMRGGTDTQYF.